This TCR beta chain is from a study of blood T cell repertoires in COVID-19. The CDR3 length is 17 residues. Per the study methods: Reference gene primer amplification yielded estimated nucleated cell counts. Clones were read by immunoSEQ multiplex PCR, and TCRdb kept only the in-frame ones, dropping some. V and J calls and clone size are those listed in that table; D and trimming were worked out from the DNA. Among tens of thousands of clones, 82% were seen once, and the ten largest hold under 35%. Specimen: peripheral blood. The source is a human donor in a cohort sampled during active COVID-19. The rearrangement joins TRBV21-1 to TRBJ2-1; the D call TRBD1 from the table was never checked on the DNA. TRBV21-1 is marked as a pseudogene. The CDR3 coding sequence is TGTGCCAGCAGCCGGACAGGGGATGGGCCGAAACAGGTTGAGCAGTTCTTC. It yields the protein CASSRTGDGPKQVEQFF.